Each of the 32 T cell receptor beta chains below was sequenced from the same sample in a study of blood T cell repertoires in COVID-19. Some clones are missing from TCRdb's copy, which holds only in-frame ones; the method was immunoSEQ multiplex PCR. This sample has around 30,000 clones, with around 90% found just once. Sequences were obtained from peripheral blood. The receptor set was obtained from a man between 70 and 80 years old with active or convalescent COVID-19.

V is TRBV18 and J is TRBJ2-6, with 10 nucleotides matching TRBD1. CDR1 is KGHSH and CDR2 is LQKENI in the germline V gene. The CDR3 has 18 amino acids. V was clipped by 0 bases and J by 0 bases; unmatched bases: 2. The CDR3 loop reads CASSPPGQGYSGANVLTF. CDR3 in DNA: TGTGCCAGCTCACCACCGGGACAGGGGTACTCTGGGGCCAACGTCCTGACTTTC.

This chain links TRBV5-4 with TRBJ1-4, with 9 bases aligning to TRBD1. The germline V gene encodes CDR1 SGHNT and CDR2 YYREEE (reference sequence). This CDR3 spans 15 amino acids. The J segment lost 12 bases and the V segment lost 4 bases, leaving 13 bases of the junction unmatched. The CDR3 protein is CASSRYGTGYAELFF. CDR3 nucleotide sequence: TGTGCCAGCAGCCGTTATGGGACAGGGTATGCTGAACTGTTTTTT.

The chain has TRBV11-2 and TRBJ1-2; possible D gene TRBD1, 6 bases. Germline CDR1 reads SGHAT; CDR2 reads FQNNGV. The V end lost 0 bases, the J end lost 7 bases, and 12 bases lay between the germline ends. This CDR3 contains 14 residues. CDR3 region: CASSLDQGIGGYTF. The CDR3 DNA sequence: TGTGCCAGCAGCTTAGATCAGGGGATAGGTGGCTACACCTTC.

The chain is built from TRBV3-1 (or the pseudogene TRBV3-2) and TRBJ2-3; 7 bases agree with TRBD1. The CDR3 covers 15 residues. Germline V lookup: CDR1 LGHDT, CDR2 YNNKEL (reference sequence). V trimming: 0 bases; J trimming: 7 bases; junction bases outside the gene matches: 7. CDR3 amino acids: CASSQETGLLNTQYF. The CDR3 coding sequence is TGTGCCAGCAGCCAAGAGACAGGGTTGCTTAATACGCAGTATTTT.

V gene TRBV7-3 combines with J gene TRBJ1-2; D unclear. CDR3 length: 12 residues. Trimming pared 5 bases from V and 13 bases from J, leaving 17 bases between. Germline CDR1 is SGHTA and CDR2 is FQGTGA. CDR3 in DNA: TGTGCCAGCAGCCTCCCCAGCGGAGTTTTCACCTTC. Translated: CASSLPSGVFTF. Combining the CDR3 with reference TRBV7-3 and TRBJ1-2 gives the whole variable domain GAGVSQTPSNKVTEKGKYVELRCDPISGHTALYWYRQSLGQGPEFLIYFQGTGAADDSGLPNDRFFAVRPEGSVSTLKIQRTERGDSAVYLCASSLPSGVFTFGSGTRLTVV.

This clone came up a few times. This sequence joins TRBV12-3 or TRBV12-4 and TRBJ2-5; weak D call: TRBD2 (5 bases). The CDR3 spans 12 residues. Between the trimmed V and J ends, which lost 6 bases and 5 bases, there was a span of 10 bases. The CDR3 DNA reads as TGTGCCAGCAGAGGAGGTACGGAGACCCAGTACTTC. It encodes CASRGGTETQYF.

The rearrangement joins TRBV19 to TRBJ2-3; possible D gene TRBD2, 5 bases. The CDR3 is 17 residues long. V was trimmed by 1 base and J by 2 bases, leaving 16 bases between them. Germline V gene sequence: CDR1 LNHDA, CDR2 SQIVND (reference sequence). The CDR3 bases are TGTGCCAGTAGTATAGCCACATTCCCGGGGTTCACAGATACGCAGTATTTT. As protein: CASSIATFPGFTDTQYF.

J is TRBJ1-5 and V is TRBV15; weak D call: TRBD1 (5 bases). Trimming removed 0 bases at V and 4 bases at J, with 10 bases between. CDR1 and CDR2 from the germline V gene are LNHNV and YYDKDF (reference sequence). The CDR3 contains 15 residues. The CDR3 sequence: CATSREAAGNQPQHF. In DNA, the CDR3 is TGTGCCACCAGCAGAGAGGCGGCAGGGAATCAGCCCCAGCATTTT.

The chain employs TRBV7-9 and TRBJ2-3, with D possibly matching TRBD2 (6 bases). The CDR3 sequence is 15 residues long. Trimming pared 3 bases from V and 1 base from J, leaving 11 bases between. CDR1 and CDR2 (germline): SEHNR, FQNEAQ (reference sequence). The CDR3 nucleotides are TGTGCCAGCAGCTTGGGGACTCTCCGCACAGATACGCAGTATTTT. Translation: CASSLGTLRTDTQYF.

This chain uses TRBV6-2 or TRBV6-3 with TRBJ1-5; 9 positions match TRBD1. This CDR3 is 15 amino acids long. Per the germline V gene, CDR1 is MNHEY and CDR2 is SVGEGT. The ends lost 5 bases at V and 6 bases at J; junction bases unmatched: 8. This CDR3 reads CASSKGQGIGQPQHF. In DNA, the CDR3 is TGTGCCAGCAGTAAGGGACAGGGCATCGGTCAGCCCCAGCATTTT.

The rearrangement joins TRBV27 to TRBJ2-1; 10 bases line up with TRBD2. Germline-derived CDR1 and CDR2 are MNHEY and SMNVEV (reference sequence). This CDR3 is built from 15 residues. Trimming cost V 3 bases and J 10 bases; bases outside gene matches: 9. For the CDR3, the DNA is TGTGCCAGCAGTTTTCTAGCGGGAGTCCAGGGAGAGCAGTTCTTC. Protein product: CASSFLAGVQGEQFF.

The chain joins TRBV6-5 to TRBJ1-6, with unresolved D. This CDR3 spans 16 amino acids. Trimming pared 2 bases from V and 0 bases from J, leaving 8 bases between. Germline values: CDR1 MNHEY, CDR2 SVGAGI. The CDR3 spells CASSYGEGSYNSPLHF. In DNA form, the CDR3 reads TGTGCCAGCAGTTACGGCGAGGGCTCCTATAATTCACCCCTCCACTTT.

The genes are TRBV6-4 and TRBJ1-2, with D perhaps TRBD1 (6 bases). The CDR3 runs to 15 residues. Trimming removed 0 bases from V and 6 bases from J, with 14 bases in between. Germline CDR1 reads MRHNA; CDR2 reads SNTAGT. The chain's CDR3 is CASSDSTGKRDGYTF. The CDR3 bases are TGTGCCAGCAGTGACTCAACAGGGAAGAGGGATGGCTACACCTTC.

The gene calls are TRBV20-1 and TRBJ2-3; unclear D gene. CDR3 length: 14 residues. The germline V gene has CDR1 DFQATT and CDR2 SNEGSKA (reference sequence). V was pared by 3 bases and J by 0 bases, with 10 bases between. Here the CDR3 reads CSASPPQSTDTQYF. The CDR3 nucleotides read TGCAGTGCTAGTCCCCCCCAAAGCACAGATACGCAGTATTTT.

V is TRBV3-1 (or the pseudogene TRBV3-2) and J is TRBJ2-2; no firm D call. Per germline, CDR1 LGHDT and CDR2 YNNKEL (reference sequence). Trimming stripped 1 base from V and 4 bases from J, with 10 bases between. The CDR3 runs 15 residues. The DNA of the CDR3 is TGTGCCAGCAGCCAAGGGCACACTACCACCGGGGAGCTGTTTTTT. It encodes CASSQGHTTTGELFF.

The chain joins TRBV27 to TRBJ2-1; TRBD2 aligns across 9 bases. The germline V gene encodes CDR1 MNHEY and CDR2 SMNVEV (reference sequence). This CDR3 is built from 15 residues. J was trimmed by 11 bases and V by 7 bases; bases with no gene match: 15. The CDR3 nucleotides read TGTGCCAGCACCCTGGTAGGGGCGGGAGGGCCTCAGCAGTTCTTC. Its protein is CASTLVGAGGPQQFF.

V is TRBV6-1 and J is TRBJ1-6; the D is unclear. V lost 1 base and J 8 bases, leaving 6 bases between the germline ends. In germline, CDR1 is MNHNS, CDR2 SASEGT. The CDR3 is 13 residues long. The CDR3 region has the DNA TGTGCCAGCAGTGAAGTAGCGGATTCACCCCTCCACTTT. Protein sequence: CASSEVADSPLHF.

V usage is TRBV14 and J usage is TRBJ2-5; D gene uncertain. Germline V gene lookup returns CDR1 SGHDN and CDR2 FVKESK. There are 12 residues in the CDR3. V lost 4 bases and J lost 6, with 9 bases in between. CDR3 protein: CASSPTSQTQYF. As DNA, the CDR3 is TGTGCCAGCAGCCCAACTTCCCAGACCCAGTACTTC.

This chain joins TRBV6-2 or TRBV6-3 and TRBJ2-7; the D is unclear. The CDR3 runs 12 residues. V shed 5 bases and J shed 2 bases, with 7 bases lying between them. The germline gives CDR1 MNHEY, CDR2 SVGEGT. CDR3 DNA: TGTGCCAGCAGTCCGACTGCCTACGAGCAGTACTTC. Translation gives CASSPTAYEQYF.

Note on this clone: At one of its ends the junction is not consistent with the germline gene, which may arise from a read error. CDR3 in DNA: TGTGCTAGCAGCTCCCGGGTGGGGGGAATCAATGAGCAGTTCTTC. Its protein product is CASSSRVGGINEQFF. The chain recombines TRBV7-7 with TRBJ2-1; TRBD2 is a possible D gene (6 bases). This CDR3 region has 15 residues. Looked up from germline, CDR1 is SSHAT and CDR2 is FNYEAQ (reference sequence).

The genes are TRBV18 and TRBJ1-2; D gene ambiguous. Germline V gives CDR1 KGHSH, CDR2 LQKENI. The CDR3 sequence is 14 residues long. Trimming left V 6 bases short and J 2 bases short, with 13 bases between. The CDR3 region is CASSRGRENYGYTF. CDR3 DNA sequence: TGTGCCAGCTCCCGGGGTAGGGAGAACTATGGCTACACCTTC.

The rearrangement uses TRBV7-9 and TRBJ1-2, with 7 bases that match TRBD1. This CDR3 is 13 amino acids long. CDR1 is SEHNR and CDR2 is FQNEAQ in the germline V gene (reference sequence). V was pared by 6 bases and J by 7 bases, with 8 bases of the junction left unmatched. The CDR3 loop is CASRPTGESGYTF. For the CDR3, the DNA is TGTGCCAGCAGACCAACAGGGGAGAGTGGCTACACCTTC.

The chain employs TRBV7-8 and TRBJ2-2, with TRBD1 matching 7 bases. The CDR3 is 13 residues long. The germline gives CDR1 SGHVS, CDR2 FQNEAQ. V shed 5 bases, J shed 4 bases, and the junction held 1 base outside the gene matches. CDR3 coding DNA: TGTGCCAGCAGCAGGGACAGCACCGGGGAGCTGTTTTTT. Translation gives CASSRDSTGELFF. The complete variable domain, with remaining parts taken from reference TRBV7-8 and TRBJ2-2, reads GAGVSQSPRYKVAKRGQDVALRCDPISGHVSLFWYQQALGQGPEFLTYFQNEAQLDKSGLPSDRFFAERPEGSVSTLKIQRTQQEDSAVYLCASSRDSTGELFFGEGSRLTVL.

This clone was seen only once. The CDR3 DNA sequence: TGTGCCTGGAGTCCCCAAATCGGGGAGCTGTTTTTT. Its protein is CAWSPQIGELFF. This sequence joins TRBV30 and TRBJ2-2; D is ambiguous. Germline CDR1 reads GTSNPN; CDR2 reads SVGIG (reference sequence). The CDR3 loop spans 12 amino acids. The germline V and J ends were trimmed by 2 bases and 7 bases, with 8 bases remaining between them.

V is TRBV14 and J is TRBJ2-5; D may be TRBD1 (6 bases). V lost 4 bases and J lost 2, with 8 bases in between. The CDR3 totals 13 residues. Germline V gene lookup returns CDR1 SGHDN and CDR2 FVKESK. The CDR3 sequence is CASSRTEQETQYF. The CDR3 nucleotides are TGTGCCAGCAGCCGGACAGAACAAGAGACCCAGTACTTC.

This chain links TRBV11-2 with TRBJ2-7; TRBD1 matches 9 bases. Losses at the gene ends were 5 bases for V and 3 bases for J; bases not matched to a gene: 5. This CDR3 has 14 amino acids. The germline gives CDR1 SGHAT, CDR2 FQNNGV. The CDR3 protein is CASSQTGGGYEQYF. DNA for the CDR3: TGTGCCAGCAGCCAAACAGGGGGCGGCTACGAGCAGTACTTC.

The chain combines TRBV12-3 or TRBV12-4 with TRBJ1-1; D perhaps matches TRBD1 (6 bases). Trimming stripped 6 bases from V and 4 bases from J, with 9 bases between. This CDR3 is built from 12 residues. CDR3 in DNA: TGTGCCAGCAGGTCAGGGGTCACTGAAGCTTTCTTT. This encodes CASRSGVTEAFF.

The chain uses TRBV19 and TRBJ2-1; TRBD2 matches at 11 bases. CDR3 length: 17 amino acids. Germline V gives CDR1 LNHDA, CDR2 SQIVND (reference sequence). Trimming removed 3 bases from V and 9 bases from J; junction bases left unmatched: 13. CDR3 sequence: CASSIRETSGIFGEQFF. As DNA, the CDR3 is TGTGCCAGTAGTATCAGGGAGACTAGCGGGATTTTCGGTGAGCAGTTCTTC.

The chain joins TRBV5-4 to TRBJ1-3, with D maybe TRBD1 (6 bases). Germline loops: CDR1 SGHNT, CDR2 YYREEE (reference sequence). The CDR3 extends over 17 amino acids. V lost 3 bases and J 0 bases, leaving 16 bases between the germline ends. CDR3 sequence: CASSWGRGTSSGNTIYF. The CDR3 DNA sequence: TGTGCCAGCAGCTGGGGGCGGGGGACGAGCTCTGGAAACACCATATATTTT.

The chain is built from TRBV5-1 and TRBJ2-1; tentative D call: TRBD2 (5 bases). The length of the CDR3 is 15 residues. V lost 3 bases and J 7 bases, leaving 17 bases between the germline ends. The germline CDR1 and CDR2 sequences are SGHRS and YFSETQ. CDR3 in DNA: TGCGCCAGCAGCTCCGTTGGGGAGCGCAGGAATGAGCAGTTCTTC. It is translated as CASSSVGERRNEQFF.

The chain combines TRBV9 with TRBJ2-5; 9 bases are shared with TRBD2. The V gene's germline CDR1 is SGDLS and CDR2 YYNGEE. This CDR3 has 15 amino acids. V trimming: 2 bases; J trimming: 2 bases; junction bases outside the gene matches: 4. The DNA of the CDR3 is TGTGCCAGCAGCGTGGGCGGACTAGCGCAAGAGACCCAGTACTTC. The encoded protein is CASSVGGLAQETQYF. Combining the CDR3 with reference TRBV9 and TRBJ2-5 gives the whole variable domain DSGVTQTPKHLITATGQRVTLRCSPRSGDLSVYWYQQSLDQGLQFLIQYYNGEERAKGNILERFSAQQFPDLHSELNLSSLELGDSALYFCASSVGGLAQETQYFGPGTRLLVL.

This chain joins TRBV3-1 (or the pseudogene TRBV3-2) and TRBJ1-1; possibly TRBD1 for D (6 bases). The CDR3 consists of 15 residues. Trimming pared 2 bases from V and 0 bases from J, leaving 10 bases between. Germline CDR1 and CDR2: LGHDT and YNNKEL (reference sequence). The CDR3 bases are TGTGCCAGCAGCCAACACAGGGATATGAACACTGAAGCTTTCTTT. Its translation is CASSQHRDMNTEAFF.